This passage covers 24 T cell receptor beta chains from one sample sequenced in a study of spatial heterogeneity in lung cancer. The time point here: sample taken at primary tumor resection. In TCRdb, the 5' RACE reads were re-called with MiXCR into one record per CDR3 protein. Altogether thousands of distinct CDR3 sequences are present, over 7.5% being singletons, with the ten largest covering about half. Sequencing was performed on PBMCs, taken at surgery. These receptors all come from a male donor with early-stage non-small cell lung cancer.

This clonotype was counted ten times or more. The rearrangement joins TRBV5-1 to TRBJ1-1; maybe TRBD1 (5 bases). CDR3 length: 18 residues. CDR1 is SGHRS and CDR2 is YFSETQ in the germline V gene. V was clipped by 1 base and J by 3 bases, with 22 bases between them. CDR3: CASSLFPGAPDAYTEAFF. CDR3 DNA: TGCGCCAGCAGCTTGTTTCCCGGGGCGCCAGATGCCTACACTGAAGCTTTCTTT.

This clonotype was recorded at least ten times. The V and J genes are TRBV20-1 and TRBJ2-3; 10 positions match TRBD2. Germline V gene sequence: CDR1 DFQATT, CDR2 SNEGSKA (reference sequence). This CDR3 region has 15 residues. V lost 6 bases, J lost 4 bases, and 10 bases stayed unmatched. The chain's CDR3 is CSALIAGGGSDTQYF. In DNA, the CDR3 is TGCAGTGCCCTAATAGCGGGAGGAGGATCAGATACGCAGTATTTT.

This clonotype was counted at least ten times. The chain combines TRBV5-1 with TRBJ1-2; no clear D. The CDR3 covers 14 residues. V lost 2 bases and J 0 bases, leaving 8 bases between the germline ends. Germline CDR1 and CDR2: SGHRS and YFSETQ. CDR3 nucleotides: TGCGCCAGCAGCTTCCAGGAAGCTAACTATGGCTACACCTTC. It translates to CASSFQEANYGYTF.

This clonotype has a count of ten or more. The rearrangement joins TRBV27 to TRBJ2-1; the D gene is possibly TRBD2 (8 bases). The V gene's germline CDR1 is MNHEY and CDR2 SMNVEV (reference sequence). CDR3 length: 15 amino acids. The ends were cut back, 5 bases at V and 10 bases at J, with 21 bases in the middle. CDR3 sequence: CASSQRQGSGGEQFF. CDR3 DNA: TGTGCCAGCAGTCAGCGACAGGGTTCGGGGGGGGAGCAGTTCTTC.

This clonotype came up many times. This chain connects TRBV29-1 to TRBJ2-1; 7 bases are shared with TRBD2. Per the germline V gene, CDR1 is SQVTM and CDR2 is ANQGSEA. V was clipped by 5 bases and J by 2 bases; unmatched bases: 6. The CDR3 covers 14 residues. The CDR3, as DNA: TGCAGCGTTCGGCGGGAGCTCACCTACAATGAGCAGTTCTTC. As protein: CSVRRELTYNEQFF.

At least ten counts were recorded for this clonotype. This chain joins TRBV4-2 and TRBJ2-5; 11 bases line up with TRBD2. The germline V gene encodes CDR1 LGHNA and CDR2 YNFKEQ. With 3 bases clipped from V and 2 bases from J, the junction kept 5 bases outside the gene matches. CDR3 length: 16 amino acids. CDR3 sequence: CASSHEGTSGQETQYF. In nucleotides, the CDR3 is TGTGCCAGCAGCCACGAGGGGACTAGCGGACAAGAGACCCAGTACTTC.

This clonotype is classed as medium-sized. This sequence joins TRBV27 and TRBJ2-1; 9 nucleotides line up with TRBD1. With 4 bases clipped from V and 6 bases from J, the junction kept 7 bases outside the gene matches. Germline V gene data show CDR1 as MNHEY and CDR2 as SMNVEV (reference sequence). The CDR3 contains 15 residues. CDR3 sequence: CASSYGQGPFNEQFF. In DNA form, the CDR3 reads TGTGCCAGCAGTTACGGACAGGGGCCCTTCAATGAGCAGTTCTTC.

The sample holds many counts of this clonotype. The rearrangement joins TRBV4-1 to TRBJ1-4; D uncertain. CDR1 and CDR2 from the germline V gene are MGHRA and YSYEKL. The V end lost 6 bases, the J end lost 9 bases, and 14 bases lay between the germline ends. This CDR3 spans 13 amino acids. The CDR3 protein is CASSQTRVQKLFF. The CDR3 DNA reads TGCGCCAGCAGTCAAACGAGGGTTCAAAAACTGTTTTTT.

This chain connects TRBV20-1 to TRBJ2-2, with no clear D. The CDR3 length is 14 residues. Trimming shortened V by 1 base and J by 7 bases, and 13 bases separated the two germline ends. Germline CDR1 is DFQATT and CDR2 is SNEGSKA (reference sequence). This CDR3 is CSARGMDGVGELFF. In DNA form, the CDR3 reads TGCAGTGCTAGAGGAATGGACGGCGTCGGGGAGCTGTTTTTT.

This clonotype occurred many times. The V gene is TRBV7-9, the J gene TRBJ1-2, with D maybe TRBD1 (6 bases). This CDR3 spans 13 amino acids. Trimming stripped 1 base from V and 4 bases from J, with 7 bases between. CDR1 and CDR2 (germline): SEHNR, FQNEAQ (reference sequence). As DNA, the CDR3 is TGTGCCAGCAGCTTAGGACAGGTCTATGGCTACACCTTC. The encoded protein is CASSLGQVYGYTF.

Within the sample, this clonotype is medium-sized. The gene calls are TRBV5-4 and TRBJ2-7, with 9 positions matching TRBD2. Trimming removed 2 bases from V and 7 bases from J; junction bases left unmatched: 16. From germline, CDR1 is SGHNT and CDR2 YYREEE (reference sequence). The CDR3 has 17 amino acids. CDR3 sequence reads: CASSFDTPGLATWEQYF. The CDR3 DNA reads TGTGCCAGCAGCTTCGATACTCCCGGACTAGCGACTTGGGAGCAGTACTTC.

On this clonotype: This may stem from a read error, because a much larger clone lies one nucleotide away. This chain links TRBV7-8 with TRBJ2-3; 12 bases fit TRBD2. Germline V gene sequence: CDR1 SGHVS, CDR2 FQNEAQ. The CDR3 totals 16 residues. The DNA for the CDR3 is TGTGTCAGCAGCGCTCTAGCGGGAGGGTCGCGGGATACGCAGTATTTT. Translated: CVSSALAGGSRDTQYF.

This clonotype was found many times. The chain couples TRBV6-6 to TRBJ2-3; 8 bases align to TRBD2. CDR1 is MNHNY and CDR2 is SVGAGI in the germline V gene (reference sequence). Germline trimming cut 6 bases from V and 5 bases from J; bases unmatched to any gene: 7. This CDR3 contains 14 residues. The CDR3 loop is CASSQGLAGDTQYF. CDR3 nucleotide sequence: TGTGCCAGCAGCCAGGGCCTAGCGGGAGATACGCAGTATTTT.

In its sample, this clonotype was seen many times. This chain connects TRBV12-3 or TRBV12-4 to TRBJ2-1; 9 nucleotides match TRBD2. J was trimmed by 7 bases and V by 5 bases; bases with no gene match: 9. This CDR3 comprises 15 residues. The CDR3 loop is CASSRPGLAPNEQFF. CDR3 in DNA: TGTGCCAGCAGTCGACCGGGACTAGCCCCAAATGAGCAGTTCTTC.

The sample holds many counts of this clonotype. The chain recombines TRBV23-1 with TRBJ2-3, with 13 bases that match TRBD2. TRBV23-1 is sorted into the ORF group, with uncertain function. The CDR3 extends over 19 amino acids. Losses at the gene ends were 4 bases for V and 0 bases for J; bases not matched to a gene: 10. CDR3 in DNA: TGCGCCAGCAGTCGGGGACTAGCGGGGAATAACACTAGCACAGATACGCAGTATTTT. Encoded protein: CASSRGLAGNNTSTDTQYF.

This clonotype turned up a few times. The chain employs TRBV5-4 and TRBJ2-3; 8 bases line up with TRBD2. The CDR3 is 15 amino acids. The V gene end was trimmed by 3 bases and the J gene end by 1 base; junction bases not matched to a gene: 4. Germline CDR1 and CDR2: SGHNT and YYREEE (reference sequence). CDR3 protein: CASSYTSGRTDTQYF. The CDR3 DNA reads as TGTGCCAGCAGCTATACTAGCGGACGCACAGATACGCAGTATTTT.

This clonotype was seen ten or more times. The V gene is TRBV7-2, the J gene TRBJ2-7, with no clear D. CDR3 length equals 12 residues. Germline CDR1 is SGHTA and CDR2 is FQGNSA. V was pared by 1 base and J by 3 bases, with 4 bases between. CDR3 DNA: TGTGCCAGCAGCTTAGTTAGCTACGAGCAGTACTTC. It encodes CASSLVSYEQYF.

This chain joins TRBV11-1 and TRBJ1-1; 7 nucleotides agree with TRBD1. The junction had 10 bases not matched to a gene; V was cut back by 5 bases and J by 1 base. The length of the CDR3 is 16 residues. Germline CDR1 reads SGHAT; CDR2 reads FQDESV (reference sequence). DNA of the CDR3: TGTGCCAGCAGCCTCACAGGGGCCCCCACGAACACTGAAGCTTTCTTT. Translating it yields CASSLTGAPTNTEAFF. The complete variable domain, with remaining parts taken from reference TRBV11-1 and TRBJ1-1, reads EAEVAQSPRYKITEKSQAVAFWCDPISGHATLYWYRQILGQGPELLVQFQDESVVDDSQLPKDRFSAERLKGVDSTLKIQPAELGDSAMYLCASSLTGAPTNTEAFFGQGTRLTVV.

The CDR3 protein is CASSPGTGLYEQYF. The CDR3 DNA follows: TGTGCCAGCAGTCCGGGGACAGGGCTCTACGAGCAGTACTTC. The chain has TRBV6-6 and TRBJ2-7; 9 positions match TRBD1. The CDR3 is 14 amino acids. With 5 bases clipped from V and 3 bases from J, the junction kept 5 bases outside the gene matches. The germline gives CDR1 MNHNY, CDR2 SVGAGI (reference sequence).

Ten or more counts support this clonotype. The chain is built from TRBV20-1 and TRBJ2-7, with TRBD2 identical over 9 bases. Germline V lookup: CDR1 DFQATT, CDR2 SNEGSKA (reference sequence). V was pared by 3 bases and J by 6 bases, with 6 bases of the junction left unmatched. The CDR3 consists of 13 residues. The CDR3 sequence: CSASLAGGREQYF. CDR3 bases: TGCAGTGCTAGTTTGGCGGGAGGGCGCGAGCAGTACTTC.

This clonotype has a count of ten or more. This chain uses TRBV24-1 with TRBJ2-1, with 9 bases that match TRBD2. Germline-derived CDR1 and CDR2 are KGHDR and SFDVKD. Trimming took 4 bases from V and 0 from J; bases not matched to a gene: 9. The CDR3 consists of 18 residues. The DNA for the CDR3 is TGTGCCACCAGTGACCGAGGGACTAGCAGGAGCTCCTACAATGAGCAGTTCTTC. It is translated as CATSDRGTSRSSYNEQFF.

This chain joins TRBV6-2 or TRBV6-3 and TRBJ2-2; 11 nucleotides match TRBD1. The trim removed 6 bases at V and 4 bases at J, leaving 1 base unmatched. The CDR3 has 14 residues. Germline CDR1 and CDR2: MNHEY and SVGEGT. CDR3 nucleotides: TGTGCCAGCAGGGGGACAGGGGGCACCGGGGAGCTGTTTTTT. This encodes CASRGTGGTGELFF.

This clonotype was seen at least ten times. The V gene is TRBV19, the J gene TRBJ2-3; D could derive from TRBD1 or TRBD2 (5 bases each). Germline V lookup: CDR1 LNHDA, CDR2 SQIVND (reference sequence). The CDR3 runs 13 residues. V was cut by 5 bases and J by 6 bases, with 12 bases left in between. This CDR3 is CASSLGARDTQYF. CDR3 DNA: TGTGCCAGTAGTCTCGGGGCTCGCGATACGCAGTATTTT.

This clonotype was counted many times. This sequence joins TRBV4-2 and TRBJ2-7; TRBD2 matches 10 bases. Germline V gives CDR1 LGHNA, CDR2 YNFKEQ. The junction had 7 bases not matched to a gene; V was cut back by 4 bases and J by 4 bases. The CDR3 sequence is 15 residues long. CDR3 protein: CASSPGTSGDYEQYF. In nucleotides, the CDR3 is TGTGCCAGCAGCCCAGGCACTAGCGGGGATTACGAGCAGTACTTC.